This is a list of T cell receptor beta chains from one sample in a study of shared clonotypes between healthy human individuals. Assay used: immunoSEQ multiplex PCR; TCRdb lists only in-frame clones, some missing. The sample has roughly 500,000 clones, around 95% seen once. The material sequenced was naive CD4+ T cells sorted from blood. All receptors come from a woman aged 25 to 45 in good health. The CDR3 runs from the conserved cysteine through the conserved F or W. The D gene is left open where the match is weak. The size of a clone is reported for some rows only, either as once, few or many, or as a class for expanded clones.

V	D	size	J	DNA	CDR3
TRBV7-9	TRBD2	NA	TRBJ2-7	TGTGCCAGCAGCTCTAGCGGGAGGGCCTACGAGCAGTACTTC	CASSSSGRAYEQYF
TRBV7-9	TRBD2	NA	TRBJ2-7	TGTGCCAGCAGCTTCGGGACTAGAAGCGAGCAGTACTTC	CASSFGTRSEQYF
TRBV6-1	NA	NA	TRBJ2-1	TGTGCCAGCGTGTGGGGAGTCGCCAACAATGAGCAGTTCTTC	CASVWGVANNEQFF
TRBV28	TRBD2	NA	TRBJ2-1	TGTGCCAGCAGTTTGCTAGCGGGAAATGAGCAGTTCTTC	CASSLLAGNEQFF
TRBV4-1	TRBD1	NA	TRBJ2-7	TGCGCCAGCAGCCCCAGACAGGGGGCGTACGAGCAGTACTTC	CASSPRQGAYEQYF
TRBV6-4	TRBD1	NA	TRBJ1-1	TGTGCCAGCAGAGGACAGGGGGAATTTATGAACACTGAAGCTTTCTTT	CASRGQGEFMNTEAFF
TRBV28	NA	once	TRBJ2-6	TGTGCCAGCAGTTTGGGTCAGGGAGCAGGGGCCAACGTCCTGACTTTC	CASSLGQGAGANVLTF
TRBV7-9	NA	NA	TRBJ1-1	TGTGCCAGCAGCTTACTCCAAGACACTGAAGCTTTCTTT	CASSLLQDTEAFF
TRBV10-2	TRBD2	NA	TRBJ2-7	TGCGCCAGCAGTGAGACTACGGGACTAGCGGAACCTTTAGAGCAGTACTTC	CASSETTGLAEPLEQYF
TRBV27	NA	NA	TRBJ2-7	TGTGCCAGCAGTGCCCAGCGGAGCCCCTACGAGCAGTACTTC	CASSAQRSPYEQYF
TRBV11-3	NA	NA	TRBJ2-2	TGTGCCAGCAGCCCGGACGGGCCGAGGAACACCGGGGAGCTGTTTTTT	CASSPDGPRNTGELFF
TRBV6-1	TRBD2	NA	TRBJ2-7	TGTGCCAGCAGTGGGGGACTAGCGGGCCGAACCTACGAGCAGTACTTC	CASSGGLAGRTYEQYF
TRBV2	TRBD2	NA	TRBJ2-3	TGTGCCAGCAGTGAATGGGGGGGGAGCAGCACAGATACGCAGTATTTT	CASSEWGGSSTDTQYF
TRBV30	TRBD1	NA	TRBJ2-3	TGTGCCTGGAGCCGGACAGGAGTGGCAGATACGCAGTATTTT	CAWSRTGVADTQYF
TRBV19	NA	once	TRBJ1-5	TGTGCCAGTAGTATCGCTTACAATCAGCCCCAGCATTTT	CASSIAYNQPQHF
TRBV5-4	NA	NA	TRBJ2-2	TGTGCCAGCAGCCGAGCGTTAGGGGTCGCGAACACCGGGGAGCTGTTTTTT	CASSRALGVANTGELFF
TRBV4-1	TRBD1	NA	TRBJ2-7	TGCGCCAGCAGCCAGGCGGCGGACAGGGTGCTATCTGACGAGCAGTACTTC	CASSQAADRVLSDEQYF
TRBV28	NA	NA	TRBJ2-7	TGTGCCAGCAGTTTAAGGACAGCGCCCTACGAGCAGTACTTC	CASSLRTAPYEQYF
TRBV2	NA	NA	TRBJ2-1	TGTGCCAGCAGTGTACGGGGGAATGAGCAGTTCTTC	CASSVRGNEQFF
TRBV15	NA	NA	TRBJ1-2	TGTGCCACCAGCAGAGATAGGGGAGATGGCTACACCTTC	CATSRDRGDGYTF
TRBV2	TRBD2	NA	TRBJ2-2	TGTGCCAGCAAGCGACTGACTAGCGGTAACACCGGGGAGCTGTTTTTT	CASKRLTSGNTGELFF
TRBV5-4	TRBD1	NA	TRBJ2-1	TGTGCCAGCAGCCGGACAGGGGCCGGGAATGAGCAGTTCTTC	CASSRTGAGNEQFF
TRBV10-2	TRBD2	NA	TRBJ2-7	TGCGCCAGCAGTGATACCGCCTCAAGGACTAGCGGGAGTCTCGAGCAGTACTTC	CASSDTASRTSGSLEQYF
TRBV7-9	TRBD2	NA	TRBJ2-6	TGTGCCAGCAGCTTATCCCTGGCTAGCGGGAGTTCTGGGGCCAACGTCCTGACTTTC	CASSLSLASGSSGANVLTF
TRBV28	TRBD1	once	TRBJ2-7	TGTGCCAGCACCCGGGGACAGGGACTCTACGAGCAGTACTTC	CASTRGQGLYEQYF
TRBV28	NA	NA	TRBJ1-1	TGTGCCAGCAAGGTTCAAACTGAAGCTTTCTTT	CASKVQTEAFF
TRBV5-1	NA	NA	TRBJ2-5	TGCGCCAGCAGCGCAGACAGGCGAGAGACCCAGTACTTC	CASSADRRETQYF
TRBV19	TRBD1	NA	TRBJ2-5	TGTGCCAGTAGACGGGACAGGGGATCAACTTCCCAAGAGACCCAGTACTTC	CASRRDRGSTSQETQYF
TRBV7-2	NA	once	TRBJ2-7	TGTGCCAGCAGCGTGGGACACCAGACCTACGAGCAGTACTTC	CASSVGHQTYEQYF
TRBV28	NA	NA	TRBJ2-7	TGTGCCAGCAGTTCGGTATTTGAGGGGTCGACCTACGAGCAGTACTTC	CASSSVFEGSTYEQYF
TRBV27	TRBD1	NA	TRBJ2-5	TGTGCCAGCAGGGGGGACAGGGACTCCCAGTACCAAGAGACCCAGTACTTC	CASRGDRDSQYQETQYF
TRBV29-1	NA	few	TRBJ2-5	TGCAGCGTGCCGGGCCTGGCGCAAGAGACCCAGTACTTC	CSVPGLAQETQYF
TRBV19	NA	NA	TRBJ2-3	TGTGCCAGTAGTGACCGGGCTCAGGCGTTTACAGATACGCAGTATTTT	CASSDRAQAFTDTQYF